This TCR beta chain was profiled in a study of blood T cell repertoires in COVID-19. Whole-study context: Specimens from acute and convalescent COVID-19 originated in the United States, Italy and Spain. Sources were T cells, B-cell-depleted T cells, or PBMCs; the material itself was cDNA or gDNA.

The V gene's germline CDR1 is SGHTS and CDR2 YDEGEE. V was pared by 4 bases and J by 11 bases, with 12 bases of the junction left unmatched. The CDR3 consists of 15 residues. In the original analysis: Amplification with reference gene primers provided the estimates of nucleated cell counts. Only in-frame clones appear in the TCRdb table, and some are missing; sequencing was by immunoSEQ multiplex PCR. The V and J calls and clone size are taken from that table; D and trimming were inferred from the DNA. The table includes some 130,000 clones, around 86% detected once. This TCR came from a woman in her fifties or sixties who had recovered from COVID-19. Sequenced material: peripheral blood. The chain couples TRBV5-8 to TRBJ2-1; 10 bases agree with TRBD2. The CDR3 loop is CASSRTWEREGKQFF. CDR3 bases: TGTGCCAGCAGCCGAACGTGGGAGCGGGAGGGTAAGCAGTTCTTC.